This T cell receptor (beta chain) comes out of a study of T cells in Graves' hyperthyroidism and ophthalmopathy. General observations from the study: Most expanded thyroid clonotypes above 0.001 also appeared in blood.

The CDR3 runs 13 residues. J lost 0 bases, V lost 6 bases, and 5 bases had no gene match. Germline V gives CDR1 DFQATT, CDR2 SNEGSKA (reference sequence). This clonotype was detected only a few times. The target antigen is unknown. A patient was excluded if there was uncontrolled infection, other autoimmune disease, pregnancy or lactation. Orbital computed tomography, thyroid ultrasound, serum thyroxine and TRAb, and clinical symptoms together informed the diagnoses. Each 10 ml fresh peripheral blood draw supplied the PBMCs. RNA transcripts yielded amplified TCR beta CDR3 regions. RT-PCR in the first round (using the HTBI primer set) targeted the TCR CDR3. TCRdb re-derived calls from the multiplex PCR reads in MiXCR, one entry per CDR3 protein. The table has 150,000 or so distinct CDR3 sequences, 9.4% seen once.

The sequenced sample was blood. The rearrangement links TRBV20-1 to TRBJ2-7, with TRBD1 matching over 7 bases. This TCR came from a young woman with Graves' hyperthyroidism that later progressed to Graves' ophthalmopathy. CDR3 DNA sequence: TGCAGTGCACTGACAGGGAACTCCTACGAGCAGTACTTC. It codes for CSALTGNSYEQYF.